Below, 30 T cell receptor beta chains from the same sample are listed, as sequenced in a study of T cell responses to AZD1222 COVID-19 vaccine. Here immunoSEQ multiplex PCR was the method, and the copy in TCRdb shows in-frame clones only, minus some. Counted here are about 92,000 clones, 90% to 95% occurring once; the ten biggest clones make up around 6.8%. Sequencing was performed on peripheral blood, taken on day 0 of AZD1222 vaccination. The source is an adult in good health.

This rearrangement joins TRBV7-3 to TRBJ2-7; 8 positions agree with TRBD1. The germline V gene has CDR1 SGHTA and CDR2 FQGTGA. The CDR3 is made up of 14 amino acids. Trimming took 5 bases from V and 1 from J; bases not matched to a gene: 4. CDR3 nucleotides: TGTGCCAGCAGCCCGGGACAGGATTCCTACGAGCAGTACTTC. This encodes CASSPGQDSYEQYF.

V is TRBV7-9 and J is TRBJ2-7; 7 bases match TRBD2. The CDR3 runs 14 residues. V lost 7 bases and J lost 5; bases outside the gene matches: 11. CDR1 and CDR2 from the germline V gene are SEHNR and FQNEAQ (reference sequence). The CDR3 protein is CASTLRGRADEQYF. The CDR3 nucleotides read TGTGCCAGCACCCTACGAGGGAGGGCGGACGAGCAGTACTTC. Full variable domain (remainder filled in from reference TRBV7-9 and TRBJ2-7): DTGVSQNPRHKITKRGQNVTFRCDPISEHNRLYWYRQTLGQGPEFLTYFQNEAQLEKSRLLSDRFSAERPKGSFSTLEIQRTEQGDSAMYLCASTLRGRADEQYFGPGTRLTVT.

The rearrangement uses TRBV6-4 and TRBJ2-1; TRBD2 matches 7 bases. This CDR3 is 16 amino acids long. Germline V gene sequence: CDR1 MRHNA, CDR2 SNTAGT. The junction had 12 bases not matched to a gene; V was cut back by 4 bases and J by 6 bases. CDR3 amino acids: CASSGHGGRAPNEQFF. Written as DNA, the CDR3 is TGTGCCAGCAGTGGACACGGCGGGAGAGCCCCCAATGAGCAGTTCTTC.

The rearrangement joins TRBV28 to TRBJ2-7; possibly TRBD1 for D (6 bases). Germline values: CDR1 MDHEN, CDR2 SYDVKM. Trimming removed 3 bases at V and 5 bases at J, with 14 bases between. The CDR3 sequence is 14 residues long. The CDR3 DNA is TGTGCCAGCAGTTTCCTCCAGGGGCGGCACGAGCAGTACTTC. This encodes CASSFLQGRHEQYF.

This rearrangement joins TRBV3-1 (or the pseudogene TRBV3-2) to TRBJ1-5; D call uncertain. CDR3 length: 13 residues. Germline V lookup: CDR1 LGHDT, CDR2 YNNKEL (reference sequence). Trimming removed 0 bases from V and 7 bases from J, with 7 bases in between. The CDR3 DNA reads as TGTGCCAGCAGCCAAGATCGGGAACAGCCCCAGCATTTT. Protein: CASSQDREQPQHF.

The chain combines TRBV5-1 with TRBJ2-3; TRBD2 matches at 13 bases. The CDR3 has 17 residues. Germline V gene lookup returns CDR1 SGHRS and CDR2 YFSETQ. Trimming removed 2 bases from V and 4 bases from J; junction bases left unmatched: 7. CDR3 sequence (DNA): TGCGCCAGCAGCTTTATGGTCGGACTAGCGGGAGCAGATACGCAGTATTTT. Translating gives CASSFMVGLAGADTQYF.

The chain carries TRBV7-2 and TRBJ1-1, with no clear D. Germline V gene data show CDR1 as SGHTA and CDR2 as FQGNSA. V was clipped by 5 bases and J by 3 bases, with 16 bases between them. The CDR3 is 15 residues long. The CDR3 nucleotides read TGTGCCAGCAGCCCCCGAGGGCAGGCCCACACTGAAGCTTTCTTT. Its protein product is CASSPRGQAHTEAFF.

The gene calls are TRBV10-3 and TRBJ1-1; tentatively, D is TRBD1 (6 bases). CDR1 ENHRY and CDR2 SYGVKD come from the germline V gene. The CDR3 has 12 amino acids. The V gene lost 5 bases and the J gene lost 11 bases, with 15 bases spanning the gap. The CDR3 DNA is TGTGCCATCAGTCAGGGGAAATCGGACGCTTTCTTT. It codes for CAISQGKSDAFF.

The J gene is TRBJ1-2, the V gene TRBV18; D uncertain. V shed 2 bases and J shed 2 bases, with 9 bases lying between them. CDR3 size: 14 residues. CDR1 is KGHSH and CDR2 is LQKENI in the germline V gene. The CDR3 region has the DNA TGTGCCAGCTCACCAAGGGCGGGAAACTATGGCTACACCTTC. Translating it yields CASSPRAGNYGYTF.

V usage is TRBV5-1 and J usage is TRBJ2-5; TRBD1 is a possible D gene (6 bases). The CDR3 runs to 16 residues. Trimming took off 0 bases at V and 7 bases at J, with 19 bases between the two ends. The germline V gene has CDR1 SGHRS and CDR2 YFSETQ. The CDR3 here is CASSLGAVGAEGTQYF. CDR3 nucleotides: TGCGCCAGCAGCTTGGGGGCGGTGGGGGCCGAAGGGACCCAGTACTTC.

The V call is TRBV3-1 (or the pseudogene TRBV3-2), the J call TRBJ1-5; D gene ambiguous. V lost 2 bases and J lost 6, with 8 bases in between. Germline V gene sequence: CDR1 LGHDT, CDR2 YNNKEL (reference sequence). The CDR3 has 13 residues. CDR3 nucleotide sequence: TGTGCCAGCAGCCAAAGTGTTGGTCAGCCCCAGCATTTT. Translation gives CASSQSVGQPQHF.

The CDR3 is CASRPSGRFDGYTF. For the CDR3, the DNA is TGTGCCAGCAGACCCTCCGGACGTTTCGATGGCTACACCTTC. This chain links TRBV6-5 with TRBJ1-2; D gene uncertain. Trimming removed 6 bases from V and 6 bases from J, with 17 bases in between. CDR3 length equals 14 residues. The V gene's germline CDR1 is MNHEY and CDR2 SVGAGI.

The chain has TRBV15 and TRBJ2-7, with 12 bases matching TRBD2. Unmatched junction bases numbered 9, after V lost 3 bases and J lost 0 bases. Germline CDR1 reads LNHNV; CDR2 reads YYDKDF (reference sequence). The CDR3 is 18 residues long. Written as DNA, the CDR3 is TGTGCCACCAGCAGGGCTAGCGGGAGGGCCCTGGGCTCCTACGAGCAGTACTTC. Amino acids: CATSRASGRALGSYEQYF.

CDR3 nucleotide sequence: TGTGCCAGCAGCTCGGGACTAGCGGGGGGGCTTGGCACAGATACGCAGTATTTT. As protein: CASSSGLAGGLGTDTQYF. The chain recombines TRBV7-9 with TRBJ2-3; 16 bases align to TRBD2. Germline V CDR1 and CDR2: SEHNR, FQNEAQ (reference sequence). Trimming at V came to 4 bases and at J to 1 base, leaving 5 bases not matched to a gene. This CDR3 comprises 18 residues. The full variable domain, its missing parts supplied by reference TRBV7-9 and TRBJ2-3, is DTGVSQNPRHKITKRGQNVTFRCDPISEHNRLYWYRQTLGQGPEFLTYFQNEAQLEKSRLLSDRFSAERPKGSFSTLEIQRTEQGDSAMYLCASSSGLAGGLGTDTQYFGPGTRLTVL.

V gene TRBV6-5 combines with J gene TRBJ1-2, with D unresolved. V lost 4 bases and J lost 10, with 13 bases in between. Germline CDR1 and CDR2: MNHEY and SVGAGI. The CDR3 totals 12 residues. CDR3 region: CASSSPAGFYTF. CDR3 bases: TGTGCCAGCAGTTCCCCCGCGGGGTTCTACACCTTC.

The chain links TRBV3-1 (or the pseudogene TRBV3-2) to TRBJ1-4, with D perhaps TRBD1 (5 bases). Trimming left V 1 base short and J 4 bases short, with 13 bases between. CDR1 LGHDT and CDR2 YNNKEL come from the germline V gene (reference sequence). CDR3 length equals 16 residues. The CDR3 DNA reads TGTGCCAGCAGCCAAGTTGCCGCGGGGCTTAATGAAAAACTGTTTTTT. This translates into CASSQVAAGLNEKLFF.

The CDR3 protein is CASSPGLVVGANVLTF. CDR3 DNA sequence: TGCGCCAGCAGCCCGGGTTTGGTGGTTGGGGCCAACGTCCTGACTTTC. This chain joins TRBV5-1 and TRBJ2-6; no clear D gene. Trimming removed 4 bases from V and 3 bases from J, with 14 bases in between. The CDR3 spans 16 residues. The germline CDR1 and CDR2 sequences are SGHRS and YFSETQ.

V gene TRBV6-5 combines with J gene TRBJ1-4; D may be TRBD1 (5 bases). CDR3 length equals 13 residues. V was clipped by 10 bases and J by 6 bases, with 15 bases between them. From germline, CDR1 is MNHEY and CDR2 SVGAGI. This chain's CDR3 is CATAGGSYEKLFF. The CDR3 DNA reads TGTGCCACCGCGGGGGGGTCCTATGAAAAACTGTTTTTT.

The chain joins TRBV28 to TRBJ1-2, with 8 nucleotides matching TRBD1. V was clipped by 2 bases and J by 5 bases; unmatched bases: 10. This CDR3 has 16 amino acids. Germline V gene sequence: CDR1 MDHEN, CDR2 SYDVKM. CDR3: CASSLGTGGGRYGYTF. CDR3 bases: TGTGCCAGCAGTTTAGGGACAGGAGGGGGACGGTATGGCTACACCTTC.

J is TRBJ1-4 and V is TRBV10-2, with D unclear. Germline CDR1 WSHSY, CDR2 SAAADI. V was trimmed by 8 bases and J by 4 bases, leaving 11 bases between them. CDR3 length: 13 amino acids. CDR3 in amino acids: CASRWQLNEKLFF. CDR3 coding DNA: TGCGCCAGCCGGTGGCAACTTAATGAAAAACTGTTTTTT.

The CDR3: CASTPPGTVGFEQYF. CDR3 sequence (DNA): TGTGCCAGCACCCCCCCCGGCACAGTGGGTTTCGAGCAGTACTTC. The chain recombines TRBV7-9 with TRBJ2-7; D call uncertain. The germline V gene encodes CDR1 SEHNR and CDR2 FQNEAQ (reference sequence). V was trimmed by 7 bases and J by 6 bases, leaving 22 bases between them. The CDR3 totals 15 residues.

This sequence joins TRBV12-5 and TRBJ1-3; 8 bases are shared with TRBD1. The V segment lost 1 base and the J segment 0 bases; nucleotides outside the gene matches: 5. CDR3 length equals 17 residues. Germline CDR1 LGHNT, CDR2 FRNRAP. In DNA form, the CDR3 reads TGTGCTAGTGGTTTGGCCAGGGGGCTTACCTCTGGAAACACCATATATTTT. Its protein is CASGLARGLTSGNTIYF.

This clone was seen a few times. CDR3 coding DNA: TGTGCCAGCAGACCACCTCTTCTTGGTAAGGATTCACCCCTCCACTTT. It yields the protein CASRPPLLGKDSPLHF. The chain uses TRBV2 and TRBJ1-6; D remains unclear. CDR3 length: 16 amino acids. The V and J ends lost 6 bases and 8 bases respectively, with 20 bases between them. The germline V gene has CDR1 SNHLY and CDR2 FYNNEI. The whole variable domain, filled in from reference TRBV2 and TRBJ1-6, reads EPEVTQTPSHQVTQMGQEVILRCVPISNHLYFYWYRQILGQKVEFLVSFYNNEISEKSEIFDDQFSVERPDGSNFTLKIRSTKLEDSAMYFCASRPPLLGKDSPLHFGNGTRLTVT.

The rearrangement uses TRBV14 and TRBJ2-2, with unresolved D. The V end was cut by 4 bases, the J end by 2 bases, with 8 bases between. The CDR3 consists of 14 residues. Germline V gene sequence: CDR1 SGHDN, CDR2 FVKESK. The CDR3 loop reads CASSRMENTGELFF. CDR3 in DNA: TGTGCCAGCAGCCGGATGGAAAACACCGGGGAGCTGTTTTTT. Full variable domain (rest looked up from reference TRBV14 and TRBJ2-2): EAGVTQFPSHSVIEKGQTVTLRCDPISGHDNLYWYRRVMGKEIKFLLHFVKESKQDESGMPNNRFLAERTGGTYSTLKVQPAELEDSGVYFCASSRMENTGELFFGEGSRLTVL.

The V call is TRBV2, the J call TRBJ1-5; no definite D call. The CDR3 spans 14 residues. V was clipped by 6 bases and J by 1 base, with 10 bases between them. The V gene's germline CDR1 is SNHLY and CDR2 FYNNEI. In DNA, the CDR3 is TGTGCCAGCAGGATTCAATGGAGCAATCAGCCCCAGCATTTT. Its protein product is CASRIQWSNQPQHF.

This sequence joins TRBV30 and TRBJ1-1; D ambiguous. The CDR3 runs 11 residues. The germline V and J ends were trimmed by 2 bases and 7 bases, with 8 bases remaining between them. The germline gives CDR1 GTSNPN, CDR2 SVGIG (reference sequence). CDR3 sequence reads: CAWSTGFEAFF. The CDR3 nucleotides are TGTGCCTGGAGTACGGGATTTGAAGCTTTCTTT.

This chain links TRBV5-1 with TRBJ2-3; D is possibly TRBD2 (6 bases). There are 14 residues in the CDR3. Trimming removed 4 bases at V and 1 base at J, with 10 bases between. Germline-derived CDR1 and CDR2 are SGHRS and YFSETQ. The CDR3 is CASSPGVGTDTQYF. Written as DNA, the CDR3 is TGCGCCAGCAGCCCGGGGGTAGGCACAGATACGCAGTATTTT. The full variable domain, in which reference TRBV5-1 and TRBJ2-3 provide the parts outside the CDR3, is KAGVTQTPRYLIKTRGQQVTLSCSPISGHRSVSWYQQTPGQGLQFLFEYFSETQRNKGNFPGRFSGRQFSNSRSEMNVSTLELGDSALYLCASSPGVGTDTQYFGPGTRLTVL.

The chain joins TRBV19 to TRBJ2-1, with 9 bases matching TRBD2. Unmatched junction bases numbered 10, after V lost 3 bases and J lost 1 base. CDR1 is LNHDA, CDR2 SQIVND, per germline (reference sequence). This CDR3 is built from 18 residues. CDR3 bases: TGTGCCAGTAGTATTTTCCACCTAGCGGGATTATCCTACAATGAGCAGTTCTTC. Translated: CASSIFHLAGLSYNEQFF.

V and J are TRBV10-3 and TRBJ2-7; 8 positions match TRBD1. Germline V gene lookup returns CDR1 ENHRY and CDR2 SYGVKD. Trimming took 9 bases from V and 7 from J; bases not matched to a gene: 14. The CDR3 has 14 amino acids. The CDR3 spells CAITSNQGAREQYF. For the CDR3, the DNA is TGTGCCATAACAAGTAATCAGGGGGCACGGGAGCAGTACTTC.

This chain links TRBV5-1 with TRBJ2-5, with 10 bases lining up with TRBD2. The CDR3 has 14 amino acids. V lost 7 bases to trimming and J lost 5 bases; unmatched junction nucleotides: 8. CDR1 is SGHRS, CDR2 YFSETQ, per germline. The DNA of the CDR3 is TGCGCCAGCGTAAGCGGGAGGGTTGGGGAGACCCAGTACTTC. As protein: CASVSGRVGETQYF.